Presented here are 8 T cell receptor beta chains from one specimen sequenced in a study of early T cells in non-severe SARS-CoV-2 infection. TCRdb reanalysed the 5' RACE reads using MiXCR and keeps one entry per CDR3 protein. Of 65,000 to 75,000 distinct CDR3 sequences listed, under 15% are singletons. The sample consisted of whole blood. The receptors here all came from an adult who was a healthcare worker with PCR-confirmed SARS-CoV-2 infection or an uninfected control (not recorded which).

This chain links TRBV24-1 with TRBJ1-6; D ambiguous. CDR3 length: 16 amino acids. Germline V gives CDR1 KGHDR, CDR2 SFDVKD. V dropped 10 bases and J dropped 6 bases, with 21 bases sitting between them. The CDR3 loop is CATLSKELVTNSPLHF. In nucleotides, the CDR3 is TGTGCCACTCTAAGCAAAGAGCTGGTGACTAATTCACCCCTCCACTTT.

This clonotype was seen only a few times. At one end the junction does not follow the germline gene, possibly because of a read error. This chain connects TRBV6-2 or TRBV6-3 to TRBJ1-6; unclear D gene. Looked up from germline, CDR1 is MNHEY and CDR2 is SVGEGT. CDR3 size: 11 residues. Here the CDR3 DNA reads TGTGCCAGCAGTTCAGATTCACCCCTCCATTTT. Encoded protein: CASSSDSPLHF.

This clonotype was observed many times. The rearrangement joins TRBV7-9 to TRBJ2-1; 8 bases match TRBD2. With 4 bases clipped from V and 5 bases from J, the junction kept 1 base outside the gene matches. From germline, CDR1 is SEHNR and CDR2 FQNEAQ (reference sequence). The CDR3 consists of 13 residues. The CDR3 loop is CASSSGLDNEQFF. The CDR3 DNA reads TGTGCCAGCAGCTCGGGACTAGACAATGAGCAGTTCTTC.

This clonotype came up once. The chain recombines TRBV18 with TRBJ2-3, with D uncertain. Trimming stripped 1 base from V and 5 bases from J, with 1 base between. The CDR3 length is 11 residues. Germline CDR1 is KGHSH and CDR2 is LQKENI. The CDR3 nucleotides are TGTGCCAGCTCACCACAAGATACGCAGTATTTT. Amino acid sequence: CASSPQDTQYF.

The rearrangement uses TRBV6-7 and TRBJ2-1; D call uncertain. TRBV6-7 is recorded as an ORF, its role being uncertain. The V end lost 6 bases, the J end lost 0 bases, and 18 bases lay between the germline ends. The CDR3 consists of 17 residues. This CDR3 reads CASSQRRKGYSYNEQFF. The CDR3 DNA sequence: TGTGCCAGCAGCCAACGGCGTAAAGGGTACTCCTACAATGAGCAGTTCTTC.

V is TRBV7-9 and J is TRBJ2-2; D might be TRBD1 (5 bases). Germline CDR1 reads SEHNR; CDR2 reads FQNEAQ (reference sequence). The CDR3 is made up of 15 amino acids. V shed 5 bases and J shed 0 bases, with 10 bases lying between them. CDR3 sequence reads: CASSSRVANTGELFF. CDR3 bases: TGTGCCAGCAGCAGCAGGGTCGCGAACACCGGGGAGCTGTTTTTT.

This clonotype occurred a few times. The chain joins TRBV9 to TRBJ2-1, with 12 nucleotides matching TRBD2. The CDR3 covers 15 residues. Germline-derived CDR1 and CDR2 are SGDLS and YYNGEE. J gave up 5 bases and V 2 bases, and 2 bases lay outside the gene matches. The CDR3 bases are TGTGCCAGCAGCGTTGGACTAGCGGGGAACAATGAGCAGTTCTTC. The encoded protein is CASSVGLAGNNEQFF.

Ten or more counts support this clonotype. The CDR3 sequence: CASSPQVGGWQPQHF. The DNA for the CDR3 is TGTGCCAGCAGCCCCCAAGTCGGGGGGTGGCAGCCCCAGCATTTT. The rearrangement uses TRBV5-5 and TRBJ1-5, with a weak D call TRBD1 (5 bases). The CDR3 has 15 residues. Between the trimmed V and J ends, which lost 4 bases and 7 bases, there was a span of 18 bases. CDR1 and CDR2 (germline): SGHKS, YYEKEE (reference sequence).